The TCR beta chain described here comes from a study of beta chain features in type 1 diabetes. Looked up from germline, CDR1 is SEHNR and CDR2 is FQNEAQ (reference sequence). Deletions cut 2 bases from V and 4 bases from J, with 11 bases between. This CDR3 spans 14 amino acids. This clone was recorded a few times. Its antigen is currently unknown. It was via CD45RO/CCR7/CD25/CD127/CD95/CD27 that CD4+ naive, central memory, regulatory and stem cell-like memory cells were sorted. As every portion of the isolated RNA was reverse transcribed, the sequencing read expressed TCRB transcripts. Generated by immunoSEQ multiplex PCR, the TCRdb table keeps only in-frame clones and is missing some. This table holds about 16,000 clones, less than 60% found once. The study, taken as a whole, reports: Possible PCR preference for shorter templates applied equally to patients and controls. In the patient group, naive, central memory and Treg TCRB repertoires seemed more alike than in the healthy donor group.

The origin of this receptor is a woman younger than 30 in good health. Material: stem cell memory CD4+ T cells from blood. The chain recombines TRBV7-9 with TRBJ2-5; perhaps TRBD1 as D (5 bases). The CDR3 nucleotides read TGTGCCAGCAGCTTATCAGGGTCTGGAGAGACCCAGTACTTC. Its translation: CASSLSGSGETQYF.